A single sample is the source of the 19 T cell receptor beta chains below, sequenced in a study of T cells in women clearing cervical HPV infection. Sequencing used immunoSEQ multiplex PCR; TCRdb keeps in-frame clones, though not all of them. This repertoire includes roughly 28,000 clones. Sample: blood buffy coat. These receptors all stem from a woman between 18 and 69 years old with a cervical HPV16 infection that either progressed to CIN3+ or cleared (not recorded which).

Its frequency marks this clone as large. Read coverage stops 3 residues before the CDR3 terminus; the germline J gene supplies the remainder. The genes are TRBV7-3 and TRBJ1-1; D call uncertain. The CDR3 is made up of 14 amino acids. The V and J ends lost 2 bases and 2 bases respectively, with 9 bases between them. In germline, CDR1 is SGHTA, CDR2 FQGTGA. CDR3 in amino acids: CASSLDETNTEAFF. The DNA read from the CDR3 is TGTGCCAGCAGCTTAGATGAAACTAACACTGAA.

A note on this clone: Mismatch with germline at one junction end may stem from a read error. The DNA ends 3 residues before the CDR3 does, and the rest of the CDR3 is filled in from the germline J gene. The rearrangement joins TRBV2 to TRBJ2-7; TRBD2 aligns across 9 bases. CDR1 SNHLY and CDR2 FYNNEI come from the germline V gene. The CDR3 consists of 18 residues. CDR3 DNA, as far as it was read: TGTTCCAGCAGTGGGGGTGATAGCGGGAGAGTAGGGTCCTACGAG. It codes for CSSSGGDSGRVGSYE. The CDR3, in full, reads CSSSGGDSGRVGSYEQYF.

As concerns this clone: The CDR3 extends 3 residues past the end of the read, so its final part is completed from the germline J gene. The V and J genes are TRBV18 and TRBJ2-3, with D maybe TRBD1 (5 bases). Germline loops: CDR1 KGHSH, CDR2 LQKENI. Deletions cut 4 bases from V and 2 bases from J, with 13 bases between. The CDR3 has 15 amino acids. The CDR3 loop reads CASSQGLPPTDTQYF. CDR3 bases read: TGTGCCAGCTCACAGGGGCTCCCCCCCACAGATACG.

In the case of this clone: The CDR3 end falls 3 residues outside the read, so it is completed with the germline J gene. The chain carries TRBV5-1 and TRBJ2-3, with 10 positions matching TRBD2. The CDR3 sequence is 18 residues long. V trimming: 0 bases; J trimming: 6 bases; junction bases outside the gene matches: 13. CDR1 and CDR2 from the germline V gene are SGHRS and YFSETQ. The CDR3 region is CASSLAHSLAGGPDTQYF. Incomplete CDR3 DNA: TGCGCCAGCAGCTTGGCCCACTCTTTAGCGGGGGGCCCGGATACG.

Points on this clone: Read coverage stops 3 residues before the CDR3 terminus; the germline J gene supplies the remainder. The rearrangement links TRBV7-2 to TRBJ1-2, with D possibly matching TRBD1 (6 bases). The germline CDR1 and CDR2 sequences are SGHTA and FQGNSA. The CDR3 length is 11 residues. CDR3 sequence: CARQGNYDYTF. CDR3 bases read: TGTGCCCGCCAGGGGAACTACGAC.

To note about this clone: The read ends 3 residues early relative to the CDR3; the germline J gene fills the gap. This chain connects TRBV10-3 to TRBJ1-2; 8 nucleotides line up with TRBD1. The CDR3 length is 13 residues. Trimming cost V 2 bases and J 7 bases; bases outside gene matches: 3. Germline assignment: CDR1 ENHRY and CDR2 SYGVKD. Incomplete CDR3 DNA: TGTGCCATCAGTGAGCGGACAGGGAGTGGC. Amino acid sequence: CAISERTGSG. From start to end, the CDR3 is CAISERTGSGYTF.

In regard to this clone: From the germline J gene comes the end of the CDR3, since the read stops 3 residues before it. The chain links TRBV7-2 to TRBJ2-5, with a tentative D call TRBD2 (5 bases). Germline CDR1 and CDR2: SGHTA and FQGNSA. The CDR3 spans 15 residues. V was trimmed by 1 base and J by 4 bases, leaving 13 bases between them. The CDR3 is CASSLVPLAGETQYF. The sequenced CDR3 bases are TGTGCCAGCAGCTTAGTCCCCCTAGCCGGAGAGACC. Based on the CDR3 plus reference TRBV7-2 and TRBJ2-5, the full variable domain is GAGVSQSPSNKVTEKGKDVELRCDPISGHTALYWYRQSLGQGLEFLIYFQGNSAPDKSGLPSDRFSAERTGGSVSTLTIQRTQQEDSAVYLCASSLVPLAGETQYFGPGTRLLVL.

Comments on this clone: The CDR3 end falls 3 residues outside the read, so it is completed with the germline J gene. The J gene is TRBJ2-1, the V gene TRBV7-9; perhaps TRBD1 as D (6 bases). CDR1 is SEHNR, CDR2 FQNEAQ, per germline (reference sequence). Trimming pared 4 bases from V and 9 bases from J, leaving 19 bases between. This CDR3 is built from 15 residues. The chain's CDR3 is CASSSNPTGFGEQFF. Partial CDR3 DNA: TGTGCCAGCAGCTCCAATCCCACAGGGTTTGGTGAG.

To note about this clone: The observed sequence ends 3 residues before the CDR3 terminus, with the missing tail filled in from the germline J gene. The chain is built from TRBV6-1 and TRBJ1-6; D gene uncertain. The V end lost 2 bases, the J end lost 5 bases, and 10 bases lay between the germline ends. From germline, CDR1 is MNHNS and CDR2 SASEGT. This CDR3 is 15 amino acids long. CDR3 amino acids: CASSELAVNNSPLHF. Partial CDR3 DNA: TGTGCCAGCAGTGAATTGGCAGTCAATAATTCACCC.

The CDR3 is CASSLWIPGRETQYF. CDR3 DNA (partial): TGTGCCAGCAGCTTGTGGATTCCGGGTAGGGAGACC. This sequence joins TRBV7-9 and TRBJ2-5; D gene ambiguous. The CDR3 extends 3 residues past the end of the read, so its final part is completed from the germline J gene. Trimming left V 3 bases short and J 5 bases short, with 16 bases between. This CDR3 region has 15 residues. Germline V CDR1 and CDR2: SEHNR, FQNEAQ (reference sequence).

A remark on this clone: The CDR3 end falls 3 residues outside the read, so it is completed with the germline J gene. The chain is built from TRBV7-6 and TRBJ2-7, with 11 bases identical to TRBD2. The CDR3 spans 15 residues. Trimming cost V 4 bases and J 0 bases; bases outside gene matches: 2. Germline V gene data show CDR1 as SGHVS and CDR2 as FNYEAQ. CDR3 amino acids: CASSSTSGSSYEQYF. The CDR3 bases that were read are TGTGCCAGCAGCTCCACTAGCGGGAGCTCCTACGAG. Together with reference TRBV7-6 and TRBJ2-7, the CDR3 gives the full variable domain: GAGVSQSPRYKVTKRGQDVALRCDPISGHVSLYWYRQALGQGPEFLTYFNYEAQQDKSGLPNDRFSAERPEGSISTLTIQRTEQRDSAMYRCASSSTSGSSYEQYFGPGTRLTVT.

Worth noting for this clone: The CDR3 goes on 3 residues after the read ends, and that part is filled in from the germline J gene. The V and J genes are TRBV29-1 and TRBJ1-4; 8 bases agree with TRBD1. The J segment lost 8 bases and the V segment lost 4 bases, leaving 9 bases of the junction unmatched. CDR3 length equals 14 residues. The germline gives CDR1 SQVTM, CDR2 ANQGSEA. The sequenced part of the CDR3 DNA is TGCAGCGTTGGGGTTGCAGGGGGCGGAGAAAAA. Its protein product is CSVGVAGGGEK. The entire CDR3 is CSVGVAGGGEKLFF.

Partial CDR3 DNA: TGCAGTGCTAGAGAGCAGTCTGGGGCCAACGTC. It yields the protein CSAREQSGANV. The complete CDR3 sequence is CSAREQSGANVLTF. The chain links TRBV20-1 to TRBJ2-6; D is uncertain. The CDR3 end falls 3 residues outside the read, so it is completed with the germline J gene. CDR1 and CDR2 from the germline V gene are DFQATT and SNEGSKA (reference sequence). V lost 0 bases to trimming and J lost 1 base, with 4 bases between them. The CDR3 contains 14 residues.

Comments on this clone: The read ends 3 residues before the CDR3 terminus; that terminus is restored from the germline J gene. The V gene is TRBV6-1, the J gene TRBJ2-1; D may be TRBD1 (5 bases). The V end was cut by 2 bases, the J end by 0 bases, with 17 bases between. CDR1 MNHNS and CDR2 SASEGT come from the germline V gene. The CDR3 spans 18 residues. CDR3 DNA (partial): TGTGCCAGCAGTGAACCCCTTCGACAGTCTAGCTCCTACAATGAG. Translation gives CASSEPLRQSSSYNE. The entire CDR3 reads CASSEPLRQSSSYNEQFF.

Of note for this clone: The CDR3 end falls 3 residues outside the read, so it is completed with the germline J gene. The chain recombines TRBV11-3 with TRBJ2-5, with TRBD2 matching 12 bases. This CDR3 has 15 residues. With V trimmed by 3 bases and J by 5 bases, 4 bases remained unmatched. Per germline, CDR1 SGHNT and CDR2 YENEEA. Incomplete CDR3 DNA: TGTGCCAGCAGCTTGGGGACTAGCGGGTCTGAGACC. Protein: CASSLGTSGSET. The whole CDR3 protein is CASSLGTSGSETQYF.

Notes on this clone: The CDR3 is cut off 3 residues early in the read; its end comes from the germline J gene. The chain uses TRBV12-3 or TRBV12-4 and TRBJ2-5; D possibly corresponds to TRBD2 (5 bases). The V and J ends lost 4 bases and 4 bases respectively, with 10 bases between them. This CDR3 is built from 13 residues. CDR3 residues: CASSSLARETQYF. The covered CDR3 bases are TGTGCCAGCAGTTCTCTAGCTCGAGAGACC.

A note on this clone: The CDR3 goes on 3 residues after the read ends, and that part is filled in from the germline J gene. The chain has TRBV18 and TRBJ2-2; D gene uncertain. Germline CDR1 KGHSH, CDR2 LQKENI. The CDR3 has 16 residues. CDR3 bases read: TGTGCCAGCTCACCATCCTTCGGTGCAACTAATGAAAAG. Protein sequence: CASSPSFGATNEK. In full, the CDR3 is CASSPSFGATNEKLFF.

For this clone: Coverage ceases 3 residues before the CDR3 finishes, and the germline J gene fills in the end. This sequence joins TRBV5-1 and TRBJ1-1, with D possibly TRBD1 on 5 matching bases. This CDR3 comprises 15 residues. V lost 3 bases, J lost 1 base, and 13 bases lay in between. Germline CDR1 SGHRS, CDR2 YFSETQ. The CDR3 here is CASSWLMGPNTEAFF. The part of the CDR3 DNA that was read is TGCGCCAGCAGCTGGCTTATGGGGCCGAACACTGAA. Full variable domain (missing parts from reference TRBV5-1 and TRBJ1-1): KAGVTQTPRYLIKTRGQQVTLSCSPISGHRSVSWYQQTPGQGLQFLFEYFSETQRNKGNFPGRFSGRQFSNSRSEMNVSTLELGDSALYLCASSWLMGPNTEAFFGQGTRLTVV.

Details on this clone: The CDR3 goes on 3 residues after the read ends, and that part is filled in from the germline J gene. V is TRBV18 and J is TRBJ2-7; 8 bases line up with TRBD2. Germline CDR1 and CDR2: KGHSH and LQKENI. V was pared by 0 bases and J by 5 bases, with 9 bases of the junction left unmatched. The CDR3 length is 16 residues. CDR3 sequence reads: CASSPPSSSGNHEQYF. Partial CDR3 DNA: TGTGCCAGCTCACCACCGAGTAGTAGCGGGAACCACGAG.